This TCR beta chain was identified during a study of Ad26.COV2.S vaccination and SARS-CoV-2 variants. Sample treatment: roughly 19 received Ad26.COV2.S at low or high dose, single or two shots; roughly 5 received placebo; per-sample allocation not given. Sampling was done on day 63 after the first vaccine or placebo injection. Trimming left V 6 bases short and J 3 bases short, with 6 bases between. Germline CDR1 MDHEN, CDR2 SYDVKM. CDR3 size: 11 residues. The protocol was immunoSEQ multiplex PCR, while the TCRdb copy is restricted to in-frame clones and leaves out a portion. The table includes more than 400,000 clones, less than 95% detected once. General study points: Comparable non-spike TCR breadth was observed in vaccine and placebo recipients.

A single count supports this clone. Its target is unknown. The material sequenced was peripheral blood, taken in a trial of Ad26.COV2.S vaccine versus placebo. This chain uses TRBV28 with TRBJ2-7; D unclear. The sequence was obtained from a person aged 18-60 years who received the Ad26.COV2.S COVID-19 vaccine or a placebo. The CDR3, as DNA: TGTGCCAGCAGGGATTACTACGAGCAGTACTTC. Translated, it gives CASRDYYEQYF. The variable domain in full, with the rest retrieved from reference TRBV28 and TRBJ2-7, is DVKVTQSSRYLVKRTGEKVFLECVQDMDHENMFWYRQDPGLGLRLIYFSYDVKMKEKGDIPEGYSVSREKKERFSLILESASTNQTSMYLCASRDYYEQYFGPGTRLTVT.